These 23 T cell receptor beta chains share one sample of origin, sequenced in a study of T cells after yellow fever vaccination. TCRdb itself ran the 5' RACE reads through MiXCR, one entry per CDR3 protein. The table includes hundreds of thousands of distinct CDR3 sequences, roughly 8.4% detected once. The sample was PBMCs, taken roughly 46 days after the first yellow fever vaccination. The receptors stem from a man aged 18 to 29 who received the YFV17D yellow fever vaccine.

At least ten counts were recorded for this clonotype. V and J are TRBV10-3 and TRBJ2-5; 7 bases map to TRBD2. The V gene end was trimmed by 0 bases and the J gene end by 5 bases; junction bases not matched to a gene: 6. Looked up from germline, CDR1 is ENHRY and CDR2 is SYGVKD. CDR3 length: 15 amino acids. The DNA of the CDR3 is TGTGCCATCAGTGAGTCCCCGGAACTAGCGGAGACCCAGTACTTC. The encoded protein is CAISESPELAETQYF.

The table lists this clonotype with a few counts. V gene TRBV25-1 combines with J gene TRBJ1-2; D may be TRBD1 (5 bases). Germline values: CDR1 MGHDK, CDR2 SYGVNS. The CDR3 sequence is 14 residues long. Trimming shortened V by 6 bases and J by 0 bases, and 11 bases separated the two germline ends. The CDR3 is CASRRADTNYGYTF. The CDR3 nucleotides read TGTGCCAGCAGAAGGGCGGACACTAACTATGGCTACACCTTC.

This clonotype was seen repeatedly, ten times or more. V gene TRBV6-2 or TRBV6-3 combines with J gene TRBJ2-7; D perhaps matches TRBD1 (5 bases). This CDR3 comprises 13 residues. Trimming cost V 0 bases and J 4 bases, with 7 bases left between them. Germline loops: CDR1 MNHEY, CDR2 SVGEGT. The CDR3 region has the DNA TGTGCCAGCAGTTACTCAGGACAATACGAGCAGTACTTC. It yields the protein CASSYSGQYEQYF.

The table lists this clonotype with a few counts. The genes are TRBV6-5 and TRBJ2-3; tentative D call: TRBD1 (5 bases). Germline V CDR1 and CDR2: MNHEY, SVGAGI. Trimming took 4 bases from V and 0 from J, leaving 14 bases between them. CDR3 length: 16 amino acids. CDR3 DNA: TGTGCCAGCAGTTGGGCAGGGCCCCTTAGCACAGATACGCAGTATTTT. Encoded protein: CASSWAGPLSTDTQYF.

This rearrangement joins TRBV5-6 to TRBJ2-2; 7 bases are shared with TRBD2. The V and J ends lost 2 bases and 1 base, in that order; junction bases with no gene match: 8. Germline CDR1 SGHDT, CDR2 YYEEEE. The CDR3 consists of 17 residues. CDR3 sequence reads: CASSLSLIAGNTGELFF. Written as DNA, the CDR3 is TGTGCCAGCAGCTTAAGCTTGATAGCGGGGAACACCGGGGAGCTGTTTTTT.

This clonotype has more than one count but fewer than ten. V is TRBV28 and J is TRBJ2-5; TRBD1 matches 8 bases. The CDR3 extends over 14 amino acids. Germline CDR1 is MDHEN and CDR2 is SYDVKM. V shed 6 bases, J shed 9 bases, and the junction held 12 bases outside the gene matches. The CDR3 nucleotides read TGTGCCAGCAGCCCGGGGGACAGGAGGTCGCCCCAGTACTTC. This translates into CASSPGDRRSPQYF.

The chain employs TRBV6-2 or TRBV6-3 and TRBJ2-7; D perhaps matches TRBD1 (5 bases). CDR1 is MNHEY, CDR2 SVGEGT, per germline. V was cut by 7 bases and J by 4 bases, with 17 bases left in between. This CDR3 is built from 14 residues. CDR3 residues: CASKRQGSGYEQYF. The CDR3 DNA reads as TGTGCCAGCAAGCGCCAGGGTAGTGGTTACGAGCAGTACTTC.

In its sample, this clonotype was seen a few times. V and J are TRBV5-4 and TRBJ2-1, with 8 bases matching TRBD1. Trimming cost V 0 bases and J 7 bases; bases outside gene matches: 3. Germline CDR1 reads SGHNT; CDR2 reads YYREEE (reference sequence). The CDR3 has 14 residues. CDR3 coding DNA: TGTGCCAGCAGCTTGGGGACAGGGTGGAATGAGCAGTTCTTC. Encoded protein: CASSLGTGWNEQFF.

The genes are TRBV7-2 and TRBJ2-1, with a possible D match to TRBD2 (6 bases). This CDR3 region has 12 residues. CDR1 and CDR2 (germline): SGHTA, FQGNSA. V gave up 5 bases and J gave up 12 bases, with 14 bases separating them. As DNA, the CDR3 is TGTGCCAGCAGCCCATTCACCGGGGGGCAGTTCTTC. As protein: CASSPFTGGQFF.

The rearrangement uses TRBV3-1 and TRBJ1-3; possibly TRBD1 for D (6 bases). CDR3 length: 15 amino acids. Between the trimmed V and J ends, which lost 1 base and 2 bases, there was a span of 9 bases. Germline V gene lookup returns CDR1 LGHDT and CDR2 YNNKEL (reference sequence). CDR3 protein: CASSQGQATGNTIYF. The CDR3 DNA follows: TGTGCCAGCAGCCAAGGACAGGCGACTGGAAACACCATATATTTT.

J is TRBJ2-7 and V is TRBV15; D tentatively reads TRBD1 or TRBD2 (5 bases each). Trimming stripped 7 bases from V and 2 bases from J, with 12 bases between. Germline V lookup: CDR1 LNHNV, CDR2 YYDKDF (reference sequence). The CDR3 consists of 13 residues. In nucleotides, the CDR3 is TGTGCCACCACCCCGGGACCGGCCTACGAGCAGTACTTC. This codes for CATTPGPAYEQYF.

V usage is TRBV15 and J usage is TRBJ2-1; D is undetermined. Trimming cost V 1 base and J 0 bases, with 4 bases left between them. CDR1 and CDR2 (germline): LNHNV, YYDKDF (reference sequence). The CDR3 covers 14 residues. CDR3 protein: CATSRGDSYNEQFF. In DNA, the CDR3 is TGTGCCACCAGCAGAGGGGACTCCTACAATGAGCAGTTCTTC.

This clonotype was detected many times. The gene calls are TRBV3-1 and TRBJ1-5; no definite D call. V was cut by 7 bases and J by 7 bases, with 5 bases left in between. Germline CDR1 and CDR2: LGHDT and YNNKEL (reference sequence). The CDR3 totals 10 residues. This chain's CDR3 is CASTYQPQHF. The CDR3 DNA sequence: TGTGCCAGCACATACCAGCCCCAGCATTTT.

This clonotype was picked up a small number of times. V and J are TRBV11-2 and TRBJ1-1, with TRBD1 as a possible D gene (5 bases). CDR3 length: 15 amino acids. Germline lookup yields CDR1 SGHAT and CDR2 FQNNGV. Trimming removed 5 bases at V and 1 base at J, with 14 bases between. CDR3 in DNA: TGTGCCAGCAGCAGGGGATACCGGGAGAACACTGAAGCTTTCTTT. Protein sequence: CASSRGYRENTEAFF. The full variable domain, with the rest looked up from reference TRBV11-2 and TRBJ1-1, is EAGVAQSPRYKIIEKRQSVAFWCNPISGHATLYWYQQILGQGPKLLIQFQNNGVVDDSQLPKDRFSAERLKGVDSTLKIQPAKLEDSAVYLCASSRGYRENTEAFFGQGTRLTVV.

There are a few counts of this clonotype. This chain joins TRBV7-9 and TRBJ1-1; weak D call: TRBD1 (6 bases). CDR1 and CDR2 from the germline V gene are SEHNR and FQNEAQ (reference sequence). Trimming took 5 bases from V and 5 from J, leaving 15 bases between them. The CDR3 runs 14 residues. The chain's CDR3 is CASSRQEVRTEAFF. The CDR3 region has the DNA TGTGCCAGCAGCCGACAGGAGGTTAGGACTGAAGCTTTCTTT.

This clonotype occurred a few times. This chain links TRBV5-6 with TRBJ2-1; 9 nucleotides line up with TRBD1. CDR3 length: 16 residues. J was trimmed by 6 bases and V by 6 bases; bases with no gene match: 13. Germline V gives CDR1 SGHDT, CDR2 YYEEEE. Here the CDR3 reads CASNDMGGTGLNEQFF. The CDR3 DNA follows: TGTGCCAGCAACGATATGGGGGGGACAGGGCTCAATGAGCAGTTCTTC.

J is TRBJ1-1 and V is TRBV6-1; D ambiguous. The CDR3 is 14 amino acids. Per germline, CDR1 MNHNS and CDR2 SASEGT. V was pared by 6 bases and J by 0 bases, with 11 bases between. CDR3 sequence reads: CASSSVGMNTEAFF. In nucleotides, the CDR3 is TGTGCCAGCAGCTCAGTGGGGATGAACACTGAAGCTTTCTTT.

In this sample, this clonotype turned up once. The DNA of the CDR3 is TGCAGTGCTAGGGTGAAAACCTCCTACAATGAGCAGTTCTTC. It encodes CSARVKTSYNEQFF. V is TRBV20-1 and J is TRBJ2-1; D is undetermined. Germline values: CDR1 DFQATT, CDR2 SNEGSKA (reference sequence). This CDR3 region has 14 residues. Trimming stripped 3 bases from V and 0 bases from J, with 9 bases between.

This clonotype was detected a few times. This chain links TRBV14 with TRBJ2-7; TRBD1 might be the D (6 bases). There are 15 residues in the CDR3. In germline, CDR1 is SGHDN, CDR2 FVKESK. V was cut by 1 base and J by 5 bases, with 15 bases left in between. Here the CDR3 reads CASSQVGQGLDEQYF. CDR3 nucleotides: TGTGCCAGCAGCCAAGTGGGGCAGGGGTTGGACGAGCAGTACTTC.

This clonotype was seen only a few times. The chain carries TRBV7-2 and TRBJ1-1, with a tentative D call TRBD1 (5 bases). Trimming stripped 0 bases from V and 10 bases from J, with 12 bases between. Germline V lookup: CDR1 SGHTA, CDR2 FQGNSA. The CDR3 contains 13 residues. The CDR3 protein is CASSLAGVSRAFF. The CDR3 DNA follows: TGTGCCAGCAGCTTAGCGGGGGTATCGAGAGCTTTCTTT.

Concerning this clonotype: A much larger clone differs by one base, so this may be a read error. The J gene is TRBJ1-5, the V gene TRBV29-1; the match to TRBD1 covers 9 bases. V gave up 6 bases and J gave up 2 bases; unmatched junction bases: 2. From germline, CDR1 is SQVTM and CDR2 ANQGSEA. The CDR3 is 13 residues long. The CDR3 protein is CSVGTGRNQPQHF. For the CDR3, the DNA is TGCAGCGTGGGGACAGGGCGCAATCAGCCCCAGCATTTT.

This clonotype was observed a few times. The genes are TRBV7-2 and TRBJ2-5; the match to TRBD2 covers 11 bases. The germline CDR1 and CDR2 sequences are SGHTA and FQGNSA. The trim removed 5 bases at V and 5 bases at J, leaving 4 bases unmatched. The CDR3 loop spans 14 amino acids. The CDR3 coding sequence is TGTGCCAGCAGCGTCTCTAGCGGGGGGGAGACCCAGTACTTC. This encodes CASSVSSGGETQYF.

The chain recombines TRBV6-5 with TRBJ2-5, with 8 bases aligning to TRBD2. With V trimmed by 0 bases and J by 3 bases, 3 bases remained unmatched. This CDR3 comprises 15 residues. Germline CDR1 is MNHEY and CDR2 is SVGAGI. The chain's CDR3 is CASSYSMRGEETQYF. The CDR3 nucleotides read TGTGCCAGCAGTTACTCAATGCGGGGGGAAGAGACCCAGTACTTC.